This T cell receptor (beta chain) appears in the sequencing data of a study of blood T cells in healthy people across ages. Points on this clonotype: Its matching antigen is unknown.

Overall study results and limits: Any conclusive comparison of naive versus antigen-experienced cells was prevented by using unsorted PBMCs.

This CDR3 contains 14 residues. Germline assignment: CDR1 MGHDK and CDR2 SYGVNS. Donor samples were obtained from healthy Caucasian individuals from Russia, aged about 6 to 90. Total RNA was isolated from each sample in quantities of at least 5 micrograms. PCR was performed a second time for roughly 7 to 11 cycles using a sample-barcoded 5' primer and a J-beta primer mix. TCRdb recomputed calls from the 5' RACE reads with MiXCR, one row per CDR3 protein. The table shows over 500,000 distinct CDR3 sequences, with more than 45% occurring only once. The clonotype was recovered from a woman aged 80 or over in good health. The V gene is TRBV25-1, the J gene TRBJ2-5; perhaps TRBD1 as D (6 bases). The closer fit of TRBJ2-7 to the DNA end suggests the J call may be wrong. The specimen was blood. CDR3 coding DNA: TGTGCCAGCAGTAATTGGGACACCACCTACGAGCAGTACTTC. It is translated as CASSNWDTTYEQYF.